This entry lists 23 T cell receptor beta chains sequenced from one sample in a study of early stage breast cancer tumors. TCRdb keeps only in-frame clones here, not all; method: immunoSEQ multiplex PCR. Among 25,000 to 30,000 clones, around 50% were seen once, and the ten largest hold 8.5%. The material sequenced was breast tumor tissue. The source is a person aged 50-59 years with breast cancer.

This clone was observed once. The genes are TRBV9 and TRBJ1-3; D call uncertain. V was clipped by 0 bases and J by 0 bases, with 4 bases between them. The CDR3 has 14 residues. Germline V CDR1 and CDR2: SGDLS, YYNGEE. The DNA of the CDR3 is TGTGCCAGCAGCGTAGAATTCTCTGGAAACACCATATATTTT. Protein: CASSVEFSGNTIYF. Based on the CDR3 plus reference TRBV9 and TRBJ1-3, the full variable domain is DSGVTQTPKHLITATGQRVTLRCSPRSGDLSVYWYQQSLDQGLQFLIQYYNGEERAKGNILERFSAQQFPDLHSELNLSSLELGDSALYFCASSVEFSGNTIYFGEGSWLTVV.

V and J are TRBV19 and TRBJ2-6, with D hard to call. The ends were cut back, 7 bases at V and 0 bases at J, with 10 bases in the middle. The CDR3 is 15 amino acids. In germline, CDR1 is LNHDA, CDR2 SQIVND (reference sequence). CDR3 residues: CASTPLSSGANVLTF. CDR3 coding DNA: TGTGCCAGTACCCCTCTGAGCTCTGGGGCCAACGTCCTGACTTTC.

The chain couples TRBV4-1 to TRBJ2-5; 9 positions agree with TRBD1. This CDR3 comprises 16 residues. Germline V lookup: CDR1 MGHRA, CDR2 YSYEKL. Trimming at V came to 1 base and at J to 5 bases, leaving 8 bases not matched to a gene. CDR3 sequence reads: CASSQGLTGGWETQYF. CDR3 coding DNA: TGCGCCAGCAGCCAAGGCCTCACAGGGGGCTGGGAGACCCAGTACTTC.

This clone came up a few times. CDR3 sequence reads: CASRVSRGTGELFF. As DNA, the CDR3 is TGTGCCAGTAGGGTCTCCAGGGGCACCGGGGAGCTGTTTTTT. The chain joins TRBV19 to TRBJ2-2, with D maybe TRBD1 (6 bases). Germline V gives CDR1 LNHDA, CDR2 SQIVND (reference sequence). The CDR3 extends over 14 amino acids. The V end was cut by 6 bases, the J end by 4 bases, with 12 bases between.

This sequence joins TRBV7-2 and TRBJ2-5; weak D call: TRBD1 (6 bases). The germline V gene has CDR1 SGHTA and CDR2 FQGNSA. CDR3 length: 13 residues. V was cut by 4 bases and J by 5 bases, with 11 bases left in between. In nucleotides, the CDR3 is TGTGCCAGCAGCTCAGGGGACGGTGAGACCCAGTACTTC. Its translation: CASSSGDGETQYF.

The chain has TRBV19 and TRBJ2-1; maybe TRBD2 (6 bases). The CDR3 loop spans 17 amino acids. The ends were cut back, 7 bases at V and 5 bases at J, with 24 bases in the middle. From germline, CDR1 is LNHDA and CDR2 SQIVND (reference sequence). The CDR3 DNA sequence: TGTGCCAGTAAGGAGACTAGGCGTATCCTTAGGAACAATGAGCAGTTCTTC. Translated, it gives CASKETRRILRNNEQFF. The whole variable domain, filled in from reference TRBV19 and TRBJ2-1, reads DGGITQSPKYLFRKEGQNVTLSCEQNLNHDAMYWYRQDPGQGLRLIYYSQIVNDFQKGDIAEGYSVSREKKESFPLTVTSAQKNPTAFYLCASKETRRILRNNEQFFGPGTRLTVL.

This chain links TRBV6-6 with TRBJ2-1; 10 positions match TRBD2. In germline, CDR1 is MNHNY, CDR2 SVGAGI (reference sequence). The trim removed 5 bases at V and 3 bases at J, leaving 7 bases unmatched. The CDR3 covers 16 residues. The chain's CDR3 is CASSKQGTSDYNEQFF. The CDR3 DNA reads TGTGCCAGCAGTAAGCAAGGGACTAGCGACTACAATGAGCAGTTCTTC.

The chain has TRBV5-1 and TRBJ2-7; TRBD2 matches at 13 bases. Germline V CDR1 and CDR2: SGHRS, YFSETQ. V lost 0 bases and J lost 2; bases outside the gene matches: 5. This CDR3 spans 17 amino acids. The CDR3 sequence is CASSLGGTSGDPYEQYF. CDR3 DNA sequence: TGCGCCAGCAGCTTGGGTGGGACTAGCGGGGATCCCTACGAGCAGTACTTC.

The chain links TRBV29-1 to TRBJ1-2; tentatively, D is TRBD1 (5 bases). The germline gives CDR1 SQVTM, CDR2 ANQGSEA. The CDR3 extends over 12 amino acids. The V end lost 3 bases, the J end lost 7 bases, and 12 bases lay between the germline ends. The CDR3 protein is CSVDGQGVGYTF. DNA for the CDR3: TGCAGCGTTGATGGACAAGGGGTTGGCTACACCTTC.

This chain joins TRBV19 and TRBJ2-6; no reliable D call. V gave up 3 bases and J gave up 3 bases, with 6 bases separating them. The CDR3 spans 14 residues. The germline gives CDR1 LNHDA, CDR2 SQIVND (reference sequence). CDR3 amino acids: CASSILLGANVLTF. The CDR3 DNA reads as TGTGCCAGTAGTATTCTCCTTGGGGCCAACGTCCTGACTTTC. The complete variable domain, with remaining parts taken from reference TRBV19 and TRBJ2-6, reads DGGITQSPKYLFRKEGQNVTLSCEQNLNHDAMYWYRQDPGQGLRLIYYSQIVNDFQKGDIAEGYSVSREKKESFPLTVTSAQKNPTAFYLCASSILLGANVLTFGAGSRLTVL.

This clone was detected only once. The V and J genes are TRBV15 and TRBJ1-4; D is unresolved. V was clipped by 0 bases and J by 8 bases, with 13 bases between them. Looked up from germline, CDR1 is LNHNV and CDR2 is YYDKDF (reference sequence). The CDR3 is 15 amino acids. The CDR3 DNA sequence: TGTGCCACCAGCAGAGATCGGGAGACTGGGGAAAAACTGTTTTTT. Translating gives CATSRDRETGEKLFF.

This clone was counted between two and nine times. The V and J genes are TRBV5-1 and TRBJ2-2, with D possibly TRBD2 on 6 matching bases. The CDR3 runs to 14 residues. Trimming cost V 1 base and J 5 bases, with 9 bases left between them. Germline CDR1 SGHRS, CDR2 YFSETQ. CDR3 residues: CASSLYAGTGELFF. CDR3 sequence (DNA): TGCGCCAGCAGCTTGTACGCGGGAACCGGGGAGCTGTTTTTT.

The CDR3 loop reads CASSPDITRTNTGELFF. CDR3 DNA sequence: TGTGCCAGCAGCCCCGACATCACTAGAACGAACACCGGGGAGCTGTTTTTT. The chain uses TRBV5-4 and TRBJ2-2; possibly TRBD2 for D (5 bases). Germline loops: CDR1 SGHNT, CDR2 YYREEE (reference sequence). The V and J ends lost 4 bases and 0 bases respectively, with 16 bases between them. This CDR3 region has 17 residues.

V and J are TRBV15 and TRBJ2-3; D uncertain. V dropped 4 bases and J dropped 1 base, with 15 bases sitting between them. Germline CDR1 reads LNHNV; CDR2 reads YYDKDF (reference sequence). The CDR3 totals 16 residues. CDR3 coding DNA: TGTGCCACCAGCATTTCCTCGGCGGCCCGCACAGATACGCAGTATTTT. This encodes CATSISSAARTDTQYF.

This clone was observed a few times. DNA of the CDR3: TGTGCCAGCAGCGGGAAACAGCAAACTGAAGCTTTCTTT. It yields the protein CASSGKQQTEAFF. This chain joins TRBV7-9 and TRBJ1-1; D call uncertain. CDR1 SEHNR and CDR2 FQNEAQ come from the germline V gene (reference sequence). CDR3 size: 13 residues. V lost 5 bases to trimming and J lost 5 bases, with 12 bases between them.

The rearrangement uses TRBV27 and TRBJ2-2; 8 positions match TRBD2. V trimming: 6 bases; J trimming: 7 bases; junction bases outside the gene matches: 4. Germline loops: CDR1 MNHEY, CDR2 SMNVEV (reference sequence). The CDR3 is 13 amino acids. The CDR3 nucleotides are TGTGCCAGCAGAGACCGGGAGGGCGGGGAGCTGTTTTTT. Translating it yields CASRDREGGELFF.

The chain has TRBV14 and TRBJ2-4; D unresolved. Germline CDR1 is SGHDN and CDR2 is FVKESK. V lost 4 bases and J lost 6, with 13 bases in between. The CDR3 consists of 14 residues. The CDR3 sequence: CASSPSRGINIQYF. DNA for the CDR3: TGTGCCAGCAGCCCCTCCCGTGGGATAAACATTCAGTACTTC.

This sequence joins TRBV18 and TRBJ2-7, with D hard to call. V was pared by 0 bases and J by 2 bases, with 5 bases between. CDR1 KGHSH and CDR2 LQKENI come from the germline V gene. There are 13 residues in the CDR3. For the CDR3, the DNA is TGTGCCAGCTCACCACCGAACACCTACGAGCAGTACTTC. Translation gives CASSPPNTYEQYF.

The CDR3 DNA reads as TGTGCCTGGAGACAGGGGGCTTATGAGCAGTTCTTC. Translation: CAWRQGAYEQFF. The chain carries TRBV30 and TRBJ2-1; 9 positions match TRBD1. CDR1 is GTSNPN and CDR2 is SVGIG in the germline V gene (reference sequence). The CDR3 has 12 amino acids. V shed 3 bases and J 8 bases; nucleotides not matched to a gene: 2.

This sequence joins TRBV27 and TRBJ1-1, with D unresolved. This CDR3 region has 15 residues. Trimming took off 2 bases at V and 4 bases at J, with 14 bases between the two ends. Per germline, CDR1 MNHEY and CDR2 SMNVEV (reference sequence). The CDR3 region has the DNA TGTGCCAGCAGTTTAGGAGCGGGTTGGAGCACTGAAGCTTTCTTT. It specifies CASSLGAGWSTEAFF.

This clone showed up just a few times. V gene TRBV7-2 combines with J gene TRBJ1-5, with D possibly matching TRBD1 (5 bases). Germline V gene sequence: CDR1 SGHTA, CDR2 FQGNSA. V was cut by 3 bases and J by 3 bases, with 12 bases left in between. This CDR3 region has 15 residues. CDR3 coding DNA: TGTGCCAGCAGCTTTTCCCGGGGGAACAATCAGCCCCAGCATTTT. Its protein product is CASSFSRGNNQPQHF.

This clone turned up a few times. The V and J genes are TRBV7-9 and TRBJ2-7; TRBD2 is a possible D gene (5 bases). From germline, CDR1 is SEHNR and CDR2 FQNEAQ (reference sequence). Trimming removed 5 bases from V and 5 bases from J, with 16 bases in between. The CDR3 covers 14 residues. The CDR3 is CASSLLTSTHEQYF. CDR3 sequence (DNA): TGTGCCAGCAGCCTCCTAACTAGTACCCACGAGCAGTACTTC.

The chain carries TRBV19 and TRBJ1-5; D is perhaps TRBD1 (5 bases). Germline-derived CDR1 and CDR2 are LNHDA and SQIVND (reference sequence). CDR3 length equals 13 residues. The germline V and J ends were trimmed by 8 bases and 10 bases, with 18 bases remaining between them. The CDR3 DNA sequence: TGTGCCAGTCAGGACATCGGCCCCAATCCCCAGCATTTT. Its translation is CASQDIGPNPQHF.